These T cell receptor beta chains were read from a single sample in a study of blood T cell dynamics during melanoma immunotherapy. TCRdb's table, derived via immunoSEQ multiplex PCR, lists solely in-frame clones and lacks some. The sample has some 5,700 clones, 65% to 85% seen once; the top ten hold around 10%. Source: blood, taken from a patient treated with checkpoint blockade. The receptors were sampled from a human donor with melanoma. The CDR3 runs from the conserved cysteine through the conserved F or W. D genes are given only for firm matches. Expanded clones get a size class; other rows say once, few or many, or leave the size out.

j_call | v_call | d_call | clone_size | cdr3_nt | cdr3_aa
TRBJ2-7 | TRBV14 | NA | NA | TGTGCCAGCAGCCGCTATTTCGGTTCAGGGGGAGGCTCCTACGAGCAGTACTTC | CASSRYFGSGGGSYEQYF
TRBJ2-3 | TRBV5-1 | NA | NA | TGCGCCAGCAGCTTGGCTAGCGAACCCACAGATACGCAGTATTTT | CASSLASEPTDTQYF
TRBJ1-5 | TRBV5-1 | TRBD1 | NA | TGCGCCAGCAGTTACCAGGGGGATCAGCCCCAGCATTTT | CASSYQGDQPQHF
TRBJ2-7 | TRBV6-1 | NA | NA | TGTGCCAGCAGTGAAAGCTCCTACGAGCAGTACTTC | CASSESSYEQYF
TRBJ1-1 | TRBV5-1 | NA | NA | TGCGCCAGCGCCCTCGGGGCCCGGAACACTGAAGCTTTCTTT | CASALGARNTEAFF
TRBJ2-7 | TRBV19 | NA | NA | TGTGCCAGTAGTATCGTTGTTGCTAGTAGGTACGAGCAGTACTTC | CASSIVVASRYEQYF
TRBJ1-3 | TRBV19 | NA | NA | TGTGCCAGTAGTATAGCGGCAGGAAGTAACTCTGGAAACACCATATATTTT | CASSIAAGSNSGNTIYF
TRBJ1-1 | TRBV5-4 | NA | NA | TGTGCCAGCAGCGCGGGCCACTTGGGGACTGAAGCTTTCTTT | CASSAGHLGTEAFF
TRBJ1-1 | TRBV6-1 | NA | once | TGTGCCAGCATAGGAGTTCGCGGGAACACTGAAGCTTTCTTT | CASIGVRGNTEAFF
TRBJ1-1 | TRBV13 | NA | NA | TGTGCCAGCAGCTCCACCCCGTTCCTTGAAGCTTTCTTT | CASSSTPFLEAFF
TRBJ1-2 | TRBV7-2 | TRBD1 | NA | TGTGCCAGCAGCTTAGCTCGACCAACAGGGGGCGGCTATGGCTACACCTTC | CASSLARPTGGGYGYTF
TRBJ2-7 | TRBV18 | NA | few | TGTGCCAGCTCACGGGGGTTCCCCTACGAGCAGTACTTC | CASSRGFPYEQYF
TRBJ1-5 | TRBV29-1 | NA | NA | TGCAGCGTTGGGGCCGGGAATCAGCCCCAGCATTTT | CSVGAGNQPQHF
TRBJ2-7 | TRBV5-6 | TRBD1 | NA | TGTGCCAGCAGCTTGCGTCAGACAGGGTACGAGCAGTACTTC | CASSLRQTGYEQYF
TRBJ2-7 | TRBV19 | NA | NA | TGTGCCAGTAGTATCCTAGGATCCAACGAGCAGTACTTC | CASSILGSNEQYF
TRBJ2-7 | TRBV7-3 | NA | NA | TGTGCCAGCAGCCTTGGAGGGGGCGTCAACGAGCAGTACTTC | CASSLGGGVNEQYF
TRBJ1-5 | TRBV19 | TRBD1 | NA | TGTGCCAGTAGTGAGGGGGCCAGCAATCAGCCCCAGCATTTT | CASSEGASNQPQHF
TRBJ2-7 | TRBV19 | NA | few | TGTGCCAGTAGCGGCCAGGGCATTCAGTACGAGCAGTACTTC | CASSGQGIQYEQYF
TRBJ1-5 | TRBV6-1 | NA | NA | TGTGCCAGCAGTGAAAGGGACACCAACTGGGAGCAGCCCCAGCATTTT | CASSERDTNWEQPQHF
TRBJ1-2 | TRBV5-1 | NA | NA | TGCGCCAGCAGCTTGGAGTGGGGGCCCTATGGCTACACCTTC | CASSLEWGPYGYTF
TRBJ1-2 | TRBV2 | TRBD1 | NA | TGTGCCAGCATGGGGGGACAGGGGGCCGGCTACACCTTC | CASMGGQGAGYTF
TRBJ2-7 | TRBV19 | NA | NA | TGTGCCAGTAGTAAACGGGACTTGCCCTACGAGCAGTACTTC | CASSKRDLPYEQYF
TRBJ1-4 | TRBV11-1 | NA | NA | TGTGCCAGCAGCCGACGACAGTCTAATGAAAAACTGTTTTTT | CASSRRQSNEKLFF
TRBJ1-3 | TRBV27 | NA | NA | TGTGCCAGCAGTCCCGGGGGAGCTTCTGGAAACACCATATATTTT | CASSPGGASGNTIYF
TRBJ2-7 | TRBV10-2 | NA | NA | TGCGCCAGCAGTGACCCCTCCGGGAAGGGGTTCTCCTACGAGCAGTACTTC | CASSDPSGKGFSYEQYF
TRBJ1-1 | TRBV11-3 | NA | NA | TGTGCCAGCAGCTTAGAGGGGAACACTGAAGCTTTCTTT | CASSLEGNTEAFF
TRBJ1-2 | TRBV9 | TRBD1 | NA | TGTGCCAGCGGCCTGGGACAGACGAACTATGGCTACACCTTC | CASGLGQTNYGYTF
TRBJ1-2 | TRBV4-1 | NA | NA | TGCGCCAGCAGCCAAGATGAAGTGCGGGTTTACACCTTC | CASSQDEVRVYTF
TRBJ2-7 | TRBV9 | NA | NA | TGTGCCAGCAGCGTAGGACTTAATCAACCTTACGAGCAGTACTTC | CASSVGLNQPYEQYF
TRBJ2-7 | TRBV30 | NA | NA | TGTGCCTGGAGTGAACTGGGACACATCTCCTACGAGCAGTACTTC | CAWSELGHISYEQYF
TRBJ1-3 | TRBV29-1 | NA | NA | TGCAGCGTCGTGGACAGCCCCAGGAACACCATATATTTT | CSVVDSPRNTIYF
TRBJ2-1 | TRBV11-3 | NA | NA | TGTGCCAGCAGCTTAAGGTACGATGAGCAGTTCTTC | CASSLRYDEQFF
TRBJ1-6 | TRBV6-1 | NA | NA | TGTGCCAGCAGTCTCATAGATTCACCCCTCCACTTT | CASSLIDSPLHF
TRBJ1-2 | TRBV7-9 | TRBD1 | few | TGTGCCAGCAGCTTACAGGGGGCGGACTATGGCTACACCTTC | CASSLQGADYGYTF
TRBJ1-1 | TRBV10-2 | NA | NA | TGCGCCAGCACTTCGGCAGGGCGGAACACTGAAGCTTTCTTT | CASTSAGRNTEAFF
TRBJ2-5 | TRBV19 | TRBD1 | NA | TGTGCCAGTAGTCGTGGGACAGAATTAAAAGAGACCCAGTACTTC | CASSRGTELKETQYF
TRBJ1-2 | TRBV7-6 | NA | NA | TGTGCCAGCAGCTTGACGTACGACACTTTCCGATTTGATGGCTACACCTTC | CASSLTYDTFRFDGYTF
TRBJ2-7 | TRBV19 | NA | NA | TGTGCCAGTAGTATCGCTGGGGGCGCAGGAGCCGAGCAGTACTTC | CASSIAGGAGAEQYF
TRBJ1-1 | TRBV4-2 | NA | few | TGTGCCAGCAGCCAAGAAGGGGGATACGGAAGGAACACTGAAGCTTTCTTT | CASSQEGGYGRNTEAFF
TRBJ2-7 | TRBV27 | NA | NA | TGTGCCAGCAGTTTTTCGGTCCCTGCCTACGAGCAGTACTTC | CASSFSVPAYEQYF
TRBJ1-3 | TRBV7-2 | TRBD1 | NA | TGTGCCAGCAGACCCGACAGGGGAGGAAGCGCTGGAAACACCATATATTTT | CASRPDRGGSAGNTIYF
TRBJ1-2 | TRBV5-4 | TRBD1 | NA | TGTGCCAGCAGCTTGGACCTGTGGCAGGGGGCGAATGGCTACACCTTC | CASSLDLWQGANGYTF
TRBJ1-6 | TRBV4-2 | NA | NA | TGTGCCAGCAGCCAAGTACTTGGAGTACCCCTCCACTTT | CASSQVLGVPLHF
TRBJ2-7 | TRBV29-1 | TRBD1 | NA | TGCAGCGTTGAAGATGGGGACAGCTCCTACGAGCAGTACTTC | CSVEDGDSSYEQYF
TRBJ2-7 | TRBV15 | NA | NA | TGTGCCACCAGCAGAGAAATACAACTCGGGGTAAAGGAGCAGTACTTC | CATSREIQLGVKEQYF
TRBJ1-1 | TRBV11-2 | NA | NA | TGTGCCAGCAGCTCCCTCAGAGGCCTCCAAGAAGCTTTCTTT | CASSSLRGLQEAFF